This TCR beta chain was retrieved from a study of blood T cell repertoires in COVID-19. For the study at large: Spain, Italy and the United States supplied samples that represented acute and convalescent COVID-19. The cDNA or gDNA used as material had been derived from T cells, B-cell-depleted T cells, or PBMCs.

Authors' analysis steps: Reference gene primer amplification gave estimated nucleated cell counts. Produced via immunoSEQ multiplex PCR; TCRdb's table is partial and in-frame only. That table is the source of V, J and clone size, and D and trimming were worked out from the DNA. The repertoire holds about 65,000 clones, with 82% as singletons. The TCR originated in a human donor in a cohort sampled during active COVID-19. Sequenced sample: peripheral blood.

CDR3 nucleotide sequence: TGCGCCAGCAGCTTTAACGGGAGGGGGAACACAGATACGCAGTATTTT. Translation gives CASSFNGRGNTDTQYF. The J gene is TRBJ2-3, the V gene TRBV5-1; 8 bases match TRBD2. There are 16 residues in the CDR3. J was trimmed by 2 bases and V by 2 bases; bases with no gene match: 7. Per germline, CDR1 SGHRS and CDR2 YFSETQ.